This note documents a single T cell receptor beta chain sequence. Its specificity is unknown. This specimen comes from a study of a mutant IDH1 vaccine in newly diagnosed glioma. The overall study: Of treated patients, about 60% were men and roughly 40% women, averaging around 40 years. Previous treatment comprised radiotherapy, temozolomide, or both, mostly both. Findings and caveats of the study: Induction of immune responses by the vaccine occurred in just under 95% of patients.

Time point here: baseline, week 1 (first vaccination visit). Treatment here: pre-vaccination baseline after standard-of-care therapy. The donor cohort comprised cases of new WHO grade 3 or 4 IDH1-mutant, ATRX-lost astrocytoma. The V gene's germline CDR1 is SNHLY and CDR2 FYNNEI. V lost 6 bases and J lost 4, with 18 bases in between. The CDR3 runs 15 residues. Clones were read by immunoSEQ multiplex PCR, and TCRdb kept only the in-frame ones, dropping some. Of approximately 67,000 clones in the sample, around four fifths were seen once. This clonotype was sampled from a woman aged 18 to 35 with glioma. Some clones in this sample may be carry-over from other donors' samples. The V and J genes are TRBV2 and TRBJ1-2; D unclear. The material was peripheral blood mononuclear cells (PBMCs), obtained from a glioma patient treated with radiotherapy, temozolomide or both. CDR3 sequence reads: CASRESGSAIYGYTF. The CDR3 bases are TGTGCCAGCAGAGAATCTGGATCGGCCATCTATGGCTACACCTTC.